This entry lists 3 T cell receptor beta chains sequenced from one sample in a study of human T cells and chemical hapten exposure. Time point specified: pre-sensitization, week 0. Treatment specified: therapeutic diphenylcyclopropenone sensitization with weekly scalp DPC. TCRdb reanalysed the RACE reads using MiXCR and keeps one entry per CDR3 protein. The data show approximately 180,000 distinct CDR3 sequences, 25% to 30% seen once. The sequencing here drew on whole blood, taken in connection with sensitization to the hapten diphenylcyclopropenone (DPC). Every receptor here comes from a woman between 25 and 40 years old with alopecia areata. Some clones in this sample may be carry-over from other donors' samples.

In this sample, this clonotype turned up a few times. This chain uses TRBV4-3 with TRBJ2-3; TRBD1 agrees at 7 bases. Per germline, CDR1 LGHNA and CDR2 YSLEER. J lost 4 bases, V lost 0 bases, and 7 bases had no gene match. This CDR3 is 16 amino acids long. The CDR3 sequence is CASSQDRGMRADTQYF. Here the CDR3 DNA reads TGCGCCAGCAGCCAAGACAGGGGGATGAGAGCAGATACGCAGTATTTT.

DNA for the CDR3: TGCGCCAGCAGCTTGGCCACAGGGGAGAAAGGGGCTGAAGCTTTCTTT. As protein: CASSLATGEKGAEAFF. The chain carries TRBV5-1 and TRBJ1-1; 7 nucleotides match TRBD1. This CDR3 region has 16 residues. Trimming removed 0 bases from V and 6 bases from J; junction bases left unmatched: 11. Germline V gives CDR1 SGHRS, CDR2 YFSETQ.

This clonotype was detected only once. The chain joins TRBV2 to TRBJ2-7; 11 bases map to TRBD2. Trimming cost V 10 bases and J 6 bases; bases outside gene matches: 11. This CDR3 has 14 residues. Germline CDR1 SNHLY, CDR2 FYNNEI. The CDR3 loop reads CATRVAGGPGEQYF. Written as DNA, the CDR3 is TGTGCCACCCGAGTAGCGGGGGGGCCGGGCGAGCAGTACTTC.